This T cell receptor (beta chain) stems from a study of T cells in women clearing cervical HPV infection. Study-wide context: Case blood was drawn when the lesion was first found; control blood after infection became undetectable. General observations from the study: Associations may precede or follow infection; HPV-specific or memory T cells were not isolated.

Only in-frame clones appear in the TCRdb table, and some are missing; sequencing was by immunoSEQ multiplex PCR. The repertoire shows around 17,000 clones; the top ten hold around 7.2%. Comments on this clone: What it recognizes is unknown.

Input material: blood buffy coat. The TCR sequence derives from a woman aged 18 to 75 with a cervical HPV16 infection that either progressed to CIN3+ or cleared (not recorded which).

CDR3 bases read: TGTGCCAGTATTCGGACTAGCGGAGCCTACAATGAG. Translation gives CASIRTSGAYNE. The CDR3 reads in full as CASIRTSGAYNEQFF. The rearrangement uses TRBV19 and TRBJ2-1, with 10 bases that match TRBD2. The CDR3 end falls 3 residues outside the read, so it is completed with the germline J gene. This CDR3 region has 15 residues. Looked up from germline, CDR1 is LNHDA and CDR2 is SQIVND (reference sequence). V was pared by 7 bases and J by 2 bases, with 5 bases of the junction left unmatched.